The clone carrying this TCR beta chain has only a few counts. Its target is not known. The data were obtained in a study of blood T cells in healthy people across ages. Regarding the study as a whole: Possibly confounding the expanded clonotype changes was the fact that donor CMV status was unknown. Conclusively comparing naive with antigen-experienced cells was impossible with unsorted PBMCs.

The study drew donors from healthy Caucasian individuals in Russia aged roughly 6 to 90. Next came a second PCR, run for roughly 7 to 12 cycles, which used a sample-barcoded 5' primer along with a J-beta primer mix. A template-switch adaptor containing 12 random nucleotides labeled each cDNA molecule. TCRdb redid the calling of the 5' RACE reads with MiXCR, one entry per CDR3 protein. This table has 550,000 to 600,000 distinct CDR3 sequences, 27% appearing once. Germline assignment: CDR1 SQVTM and CDR2 ANQGSEA. V dropped 0 bases and J dropped 1 base, with 10 bases sitting between them. The CDR3 sequence is 15 residues long.

Sequenced input: blood. V gene TRBV29-1 combines with J gene TRBJ2-1, with a possible D match to TRBD2 (6 bases). This TCR was recovered from a woman between 65 and 79 years old in good health. The DNA for the CDR3 is TGCAGCGTTGAAGAGGAGGGTGGGTCCTACAATGAGCAGTTCTTC. Translated: CSVEEEGGSYNEQFF.